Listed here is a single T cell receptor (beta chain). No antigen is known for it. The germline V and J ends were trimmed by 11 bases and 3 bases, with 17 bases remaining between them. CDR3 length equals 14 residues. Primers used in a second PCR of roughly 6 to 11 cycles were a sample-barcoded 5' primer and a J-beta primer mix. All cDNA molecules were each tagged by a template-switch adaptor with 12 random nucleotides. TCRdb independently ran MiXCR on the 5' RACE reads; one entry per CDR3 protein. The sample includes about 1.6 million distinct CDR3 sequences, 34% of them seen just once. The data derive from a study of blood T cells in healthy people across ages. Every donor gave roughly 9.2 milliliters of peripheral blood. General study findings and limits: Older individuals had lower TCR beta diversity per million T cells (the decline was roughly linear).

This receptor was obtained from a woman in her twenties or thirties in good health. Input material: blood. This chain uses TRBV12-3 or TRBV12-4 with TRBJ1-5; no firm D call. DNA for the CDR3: TGTGCCGGCGCAGCAGGACCCCTCAATCAGCCCCAGCATTTT. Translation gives CAGAAGPLNQPQHF.